This T cell receptor beta chain comes out of a study of T-cell memory formation after mild COVID-19. TCRdb processed the 5' RACE reads anew with MiXCR; each CDR3 protein has one entry. The sample has under 700,000 distinct CDR3 sequences, 20% seen once. Trimming took 0 bases from V and 5 from J, leaving 14 bases between them. The CDR3 consists of 15 residues. Germline lookup yields CDR1 SGDLS and CDR2 YYNGEE. This clonotype was observed a handful of times. This clonotype was sampled from an adult woman who had mild COVID-19 (a few samples of this study predate the infection). Cell type and time point are not known. The rearrangement joins TRBV9 to TRBJ2-5, with D tentatively TRBD1 or TRBD2 (6 bases each). Sample: PBMCs or a T cell subset sorted from them (not recorded which). The CDR3 is CASSVEGGLWETQYF. Written as DNA, the CDR3 is TGTGCCAGCAGCGTAGAAGGGGGGCTGTGGGAGACCCAGTACTTC.